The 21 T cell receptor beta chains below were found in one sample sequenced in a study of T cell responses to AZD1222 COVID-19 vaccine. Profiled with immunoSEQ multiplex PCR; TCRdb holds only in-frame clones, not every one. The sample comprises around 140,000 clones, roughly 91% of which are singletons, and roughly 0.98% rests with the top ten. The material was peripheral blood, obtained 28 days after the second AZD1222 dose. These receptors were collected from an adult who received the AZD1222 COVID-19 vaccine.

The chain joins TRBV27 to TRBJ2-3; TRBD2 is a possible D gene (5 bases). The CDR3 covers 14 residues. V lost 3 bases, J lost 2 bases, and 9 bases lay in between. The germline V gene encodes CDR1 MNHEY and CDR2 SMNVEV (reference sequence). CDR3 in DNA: TGTGCCAGCAGTTTTAATGACTACACAGATACGCAGTATTTT. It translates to CASSFNDYTDTQYF.

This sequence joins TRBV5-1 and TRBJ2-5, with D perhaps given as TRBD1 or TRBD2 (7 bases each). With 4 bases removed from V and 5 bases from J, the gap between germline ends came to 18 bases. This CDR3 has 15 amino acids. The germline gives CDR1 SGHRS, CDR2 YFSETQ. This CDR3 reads CASSLQYRGGETQYF. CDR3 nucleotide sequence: TGCGCCAGCAGCCTCCAATACAGGGGAGGGGAGACCCAGTACTTC.

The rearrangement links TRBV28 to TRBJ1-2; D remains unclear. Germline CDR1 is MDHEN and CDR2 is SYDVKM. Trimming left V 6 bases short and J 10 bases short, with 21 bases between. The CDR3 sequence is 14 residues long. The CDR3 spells CASRKLTSNRDYTF. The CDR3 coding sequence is TGTGCCAGCAGAAAACTGACGTCCAATCGGGACTACACCTTC.

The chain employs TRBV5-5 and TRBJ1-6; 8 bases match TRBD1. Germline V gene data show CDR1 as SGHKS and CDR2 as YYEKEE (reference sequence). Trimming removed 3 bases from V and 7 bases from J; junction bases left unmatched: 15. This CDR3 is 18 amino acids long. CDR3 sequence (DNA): TGTGCCAGCAGCTGGACCGCCCAGAACAGGGGGAGGAATTCACCCCTCCACTTT. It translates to CASSWTAQNRGRNSPLHF.

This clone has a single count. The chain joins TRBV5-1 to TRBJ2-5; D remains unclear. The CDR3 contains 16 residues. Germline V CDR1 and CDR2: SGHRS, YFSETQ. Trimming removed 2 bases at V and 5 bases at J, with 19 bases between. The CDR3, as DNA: TGCGCCAGCAGCTTTGCCCCCCTGACGGGTAGTGAGACCCAGTACTTC. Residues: CASSFAPLTGSETQYF.

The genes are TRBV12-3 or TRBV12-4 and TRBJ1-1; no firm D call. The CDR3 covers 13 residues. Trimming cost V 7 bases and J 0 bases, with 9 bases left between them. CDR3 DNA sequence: TGTGCCAGCACTCTCAATATGAACACTGAAGCTTTCTTT. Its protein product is CASTLNMNTEAFF.

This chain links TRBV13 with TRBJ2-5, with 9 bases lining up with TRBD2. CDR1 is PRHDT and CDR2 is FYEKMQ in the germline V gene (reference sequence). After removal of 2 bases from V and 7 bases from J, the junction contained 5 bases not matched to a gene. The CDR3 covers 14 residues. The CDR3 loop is CASSLLAGGRTQYF. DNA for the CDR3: TGTGCCAGCAGCTTACTTGCGGGAGGGCGGACCCAGTACTTC. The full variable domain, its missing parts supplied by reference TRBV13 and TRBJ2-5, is AAGVIQSPRHLIKEKRETATLKCYPIPRHDTVYWYQQGPGQDPQFLISFYEKMQSDKGSIPDRFSAQQFSDYHSELNMSSLELGDSALYFCASSLLAGGRTQYFGPGTRLLVL.

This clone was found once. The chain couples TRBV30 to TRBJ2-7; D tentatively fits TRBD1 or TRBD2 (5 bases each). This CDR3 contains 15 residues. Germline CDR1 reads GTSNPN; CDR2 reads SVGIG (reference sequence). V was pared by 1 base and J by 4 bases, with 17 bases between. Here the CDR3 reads CAWSGLSPWGYEQYF. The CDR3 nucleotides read TGTGCCTGGAGTGGCTTGAGCCCTTGGGGGTACGAGCAGTACTTC.

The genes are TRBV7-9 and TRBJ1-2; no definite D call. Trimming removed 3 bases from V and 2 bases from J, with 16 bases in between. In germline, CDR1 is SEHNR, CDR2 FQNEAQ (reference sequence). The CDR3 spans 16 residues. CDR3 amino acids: CASSFVLKRGNYGYTF. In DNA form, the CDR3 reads TGTGCCAGCAGCTTTGTCCTTAAGCGAGGGAACTATGGCTACACCTTC.

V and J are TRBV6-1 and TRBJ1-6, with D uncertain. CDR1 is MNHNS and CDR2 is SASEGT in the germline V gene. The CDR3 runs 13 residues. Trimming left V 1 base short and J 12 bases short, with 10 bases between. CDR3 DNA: TGTGCCAGCAGTGAAGGTACCCCGATACCCCTCCACTTT. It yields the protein CASSEGTPIPLHF.

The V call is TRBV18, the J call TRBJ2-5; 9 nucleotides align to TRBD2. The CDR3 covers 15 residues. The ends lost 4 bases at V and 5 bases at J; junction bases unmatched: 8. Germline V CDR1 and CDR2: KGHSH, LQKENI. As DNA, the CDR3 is TGTGCCAGCTCACGTGGCGGGAGGGCCGAGGAGACCCAGTACTTC. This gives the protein CASSRGGRAEETQYF.

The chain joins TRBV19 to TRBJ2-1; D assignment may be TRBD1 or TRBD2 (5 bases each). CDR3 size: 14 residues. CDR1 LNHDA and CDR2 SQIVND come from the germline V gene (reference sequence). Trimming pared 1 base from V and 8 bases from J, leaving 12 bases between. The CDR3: CASSIAGPSDEQFF. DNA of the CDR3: TGTGCCAGTAGTATAGCGGGGCCGTCAGATGAGCAGTTCTTC.

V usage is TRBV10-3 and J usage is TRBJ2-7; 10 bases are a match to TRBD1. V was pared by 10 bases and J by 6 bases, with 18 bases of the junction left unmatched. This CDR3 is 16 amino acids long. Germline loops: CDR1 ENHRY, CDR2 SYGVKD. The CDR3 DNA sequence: TGTGCCACCAAAGCTGGGACAGGGGACGGTATTGGCGAGCAGTACTTC. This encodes CATKAGTGDGIGEQYF.

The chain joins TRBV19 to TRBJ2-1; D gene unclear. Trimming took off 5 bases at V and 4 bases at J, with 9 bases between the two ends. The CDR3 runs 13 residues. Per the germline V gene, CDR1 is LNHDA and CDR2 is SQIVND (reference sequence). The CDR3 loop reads CASSPVPYNEQFF. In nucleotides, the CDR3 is TGTGCCAGTAGTCCCGTCCCTTACAATGAGCAGTTCTTC.

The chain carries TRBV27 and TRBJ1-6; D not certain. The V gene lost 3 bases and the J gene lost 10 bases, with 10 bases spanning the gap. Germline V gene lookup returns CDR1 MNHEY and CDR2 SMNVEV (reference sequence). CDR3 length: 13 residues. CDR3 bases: TGTGCCAGCAGTTTTAAGAGAGGATCACCCCTCCACTTT. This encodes CASSFKRGSPLHF.

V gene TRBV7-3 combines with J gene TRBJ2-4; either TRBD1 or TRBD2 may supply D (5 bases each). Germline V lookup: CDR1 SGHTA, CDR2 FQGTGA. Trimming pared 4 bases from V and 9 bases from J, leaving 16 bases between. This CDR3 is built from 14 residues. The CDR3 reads CASSSGGREGIQYF. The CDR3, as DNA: TGTGCCAGCAGCTCTGGGGGTAGGGAAGGCATTCAGTACTTC.

The CDR3 DNA sequence: TGCGCCAGCAGCTCTGGTGGGGACACTGAAGCTTTCTTT. Translated, it gives CASSSGGDTEAFF. The J gene is TRBJ1-1, the V gene TRBV5-1, with unresolved D. CDR3 length: 13 residues. Germline V gene lookup returns CDR1 SGHRS and CDR2 YFSETQ. Trimming stripped 3 bases from V and 3 bases from J, with 9 bases between. The full variable domain, in which reference TRBV5-1 and TRBJ1-1 provide the parts outside the CDR3, is KAGVTQTPRYLIKTRGQQVTLSCSPISGHRSVSWYQQTPGQGLQFLFEYFSETQRNKGNFPGRFSGRQFSNSRSEMNVSTLELGDSALYLCASSSGGDTEAFFGQGTRLTVV.

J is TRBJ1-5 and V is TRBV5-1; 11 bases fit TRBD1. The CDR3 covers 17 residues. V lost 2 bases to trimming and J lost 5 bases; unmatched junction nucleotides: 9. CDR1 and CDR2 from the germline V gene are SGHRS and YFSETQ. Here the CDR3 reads CASSFLPPDRGHQPQHF. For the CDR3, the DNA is TGCGCCAGCAGCTTTTTGCCCCCGGACAGGGGGCATCAGCCCCAGCATTTT.

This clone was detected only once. CDR3 bases: TGTGCCAGCAGCCAACCTGTCCTGGGTAGCTACGAGCAGTACTTC. Residues: CASSQPVLGSYEQYF. The chain combines TRBV3-1 (or the pseudogene TRBV3-2) with TRBJ2-7; D uncertain. From germline, CDR1 is LGHDT and CDR2 YNNKEL (reference sequence). Trimming left V 2 bases short and J 3 bases short, with 14 bases between. The CDR3 loop spans 15 amino acids.

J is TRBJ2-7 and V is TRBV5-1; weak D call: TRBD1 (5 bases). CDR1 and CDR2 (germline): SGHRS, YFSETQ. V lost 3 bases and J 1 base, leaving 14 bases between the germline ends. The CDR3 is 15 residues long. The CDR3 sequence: CASSSDNSWSYEQYF. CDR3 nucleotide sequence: TGCGCCAGCAGCTCGGACAATTCGTGGTCCTACGAGCAGTACTTC.

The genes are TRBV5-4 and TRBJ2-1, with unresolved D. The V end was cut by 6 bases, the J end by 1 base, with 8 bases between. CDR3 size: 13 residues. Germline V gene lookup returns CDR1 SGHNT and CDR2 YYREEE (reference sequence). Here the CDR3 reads CASKGNSYNEQFF. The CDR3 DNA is TGTGCCAGCAAAGGTAATTCCTACAATGAGCAGTTCTTC.